The rows below give T cell receptor beta chains drawn from one sample of a study of T cells expressing NK-cell markers. TCRdb re-called the 5' RACE reads and gives one entry per CDR3 protein, without DNA. The listing contains 400,000 to 500,000 distinct CDR3 sequences. The sample was blood T cells: a sorted CD56 or NKG2C T cell subset, CD4+ or CD8+ T cells, or bulk PBMC T cells (not recorded which). The origin of the receptors is a woman between 18 and 70 years old in good health. The CDR3 runs from the conserved cysteine through the conserved F or W.

length	J	V	CDR3
15	TRBJ2-2	TRBV9	CASSVRETYTGELFF
16	TRBJ2-1	TRBV27	CASSSIGGIGFIEQFF
16	TRBJ1-5	TRBV4-1	CASSQETPFSNQPQHF
15	TRBJ2-1	TRBV27	CASSLYGRGPFEQFF
18	TRBJ2-2	TRBV12-3/TRBV12-4	CASSLLLAGGLNTGELFF
15	TRBJ2-3	TRBV5-6	CASSLGPLFANTQYF
15	TRBJ1-2	TRBV18	CASSPIGWQNYGYTF
16	TRBJ1-3	TRBV7-2	CASSLQGIRSGNTIYF
18	TRBJ1-5	TRBV12-3/TRBV12-4	CASSLSGQARYSNQPQHF
14	TRBJ2-7	TRBV6-2/TRBV6-3	CASSSREGFYEQYF